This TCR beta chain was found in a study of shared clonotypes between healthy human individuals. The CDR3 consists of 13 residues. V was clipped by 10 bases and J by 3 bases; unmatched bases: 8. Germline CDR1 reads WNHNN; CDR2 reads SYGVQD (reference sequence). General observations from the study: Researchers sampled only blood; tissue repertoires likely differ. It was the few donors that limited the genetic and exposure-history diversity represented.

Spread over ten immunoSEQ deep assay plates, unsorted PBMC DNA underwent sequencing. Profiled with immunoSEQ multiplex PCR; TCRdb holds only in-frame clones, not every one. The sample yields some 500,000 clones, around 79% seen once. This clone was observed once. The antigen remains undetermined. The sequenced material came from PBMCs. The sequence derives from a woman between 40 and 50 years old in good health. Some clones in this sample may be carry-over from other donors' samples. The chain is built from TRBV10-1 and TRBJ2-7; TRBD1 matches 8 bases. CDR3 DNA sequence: TGCGCCACTTATCGAGACAGGGGCTACGAGCAGTACTTC. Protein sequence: CATYRDRGYEQYF.